In its sample, the clone carrying this T cell receptor beta chain was seen many times. Its antigen remains unidentified. The data originate from a study of T cells in Graves' hyperthyroidism and ophthalmopathy. The CDR3 spans 14 residues. Between the trimmed V and J ends, which lost 5 bases and 0 bases, there was a span of 10 bases. Germline V lookup: CDR1 SQVTM, CDR2 ANQGSEA. Study outcomes and limitations: Ophthalmopathy was distinguished from stable hyperthyroidism by 13 V-J signatures.

TCR beta CDR3 regions were amplified from RNA transcripts. HTBI primers drove first-round RT-PCR of the TCR CDR3. TCRdb processed the multiplex PCR reads anew with MiXCR; each CDR3 protein has one entry. The sample records a few hundred thousand distinct CDR3 sequences, about 15% being singletons. Patients aged 18 to 65 had newly diagnosed hyperthyroidism of under 2 months' duration. Initially, at the first diagnosis of hyperthyroidism and before any ophthalmopathy symptoms, blood was sampled. Sequencing was done on a sample of blood. The source of this sequence is a woman younger than 30 with Graves' hyperthyroidism that later progressed to Graves' ophthalmopathy. The chain combines TRBV29-1 with TRBJ1-4; D unresolved. The chain's CDR3 is CSVFDGATNEKLFF. The CDR3 coding sequence is TGCAGCGTTTTCGATGGTGCAACTAATGAAAAACTGTTTTTT.